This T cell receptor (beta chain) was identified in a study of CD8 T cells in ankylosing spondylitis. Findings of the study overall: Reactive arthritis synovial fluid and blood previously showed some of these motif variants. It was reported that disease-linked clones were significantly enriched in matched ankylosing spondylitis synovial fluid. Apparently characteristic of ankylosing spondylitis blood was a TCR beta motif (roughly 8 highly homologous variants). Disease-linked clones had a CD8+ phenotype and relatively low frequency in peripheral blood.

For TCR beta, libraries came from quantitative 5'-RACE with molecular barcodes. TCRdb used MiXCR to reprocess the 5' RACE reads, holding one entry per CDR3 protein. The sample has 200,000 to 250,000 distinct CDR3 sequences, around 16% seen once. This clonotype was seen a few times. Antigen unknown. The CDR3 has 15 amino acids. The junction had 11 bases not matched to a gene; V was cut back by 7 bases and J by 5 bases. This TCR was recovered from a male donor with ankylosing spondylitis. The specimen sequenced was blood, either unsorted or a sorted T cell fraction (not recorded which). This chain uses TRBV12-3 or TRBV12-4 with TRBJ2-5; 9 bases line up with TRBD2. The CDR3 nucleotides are TGTGCCAGCAACCTGGCGGGGGGGCCTGGGGAGACCCAGTACTTC. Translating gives CASNLAGGPGETQYF.